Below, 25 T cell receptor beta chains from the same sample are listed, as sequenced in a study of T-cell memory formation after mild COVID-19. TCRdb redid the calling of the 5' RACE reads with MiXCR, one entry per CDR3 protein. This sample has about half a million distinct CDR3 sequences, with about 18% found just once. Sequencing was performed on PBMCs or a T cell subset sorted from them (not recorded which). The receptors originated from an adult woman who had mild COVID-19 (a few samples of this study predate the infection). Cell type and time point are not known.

CDR3 protein: CASSYSRLPVYEQYF. DNA of the CDR3: TGTGCCAGCAGTTACTCGAGACTACCCGTATACGAGCAGTACTTC. The chain combines TRBV6-5 with TRBJ2-7; D may be TRBD2 (5 bases). CDR1 is MNHEY, CDR2 SVGAGI, per germline. The CDR3 has 15 residues. Trimming removed 0 bases from V and 4 bases from J, with 13 bases in between.

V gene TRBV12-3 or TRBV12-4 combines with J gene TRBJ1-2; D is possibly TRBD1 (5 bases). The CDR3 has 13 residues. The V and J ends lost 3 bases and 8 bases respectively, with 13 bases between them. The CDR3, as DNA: TGTGCCAGCAGTTTCCCGGGTTCAGGGGGCTACACCTTC. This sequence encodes CASSFPGSGGYTF.

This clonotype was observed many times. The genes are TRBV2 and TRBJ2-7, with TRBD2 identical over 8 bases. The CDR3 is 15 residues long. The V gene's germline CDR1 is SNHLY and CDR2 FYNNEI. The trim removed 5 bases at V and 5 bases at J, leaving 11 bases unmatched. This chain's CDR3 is CASSTPAGVVHEQYF. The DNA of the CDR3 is TGTGCCAGCAGTACTCCAGCGGGAGTAGTCCACGAGCAGTACTTC.

CDR3 amino acids: CAISSRDSSTDTQYF. The DNA for the CDR3 is TGTGCCATCAGTTCTAGGGACAGTTCCACAGATACGCAGTATTTT. The genes are TRBV10-3 and TRBJ2-3; 7 bases fit TRBD1. Germline assignment: CDR1 ENHRY and CDR2 SYGVKD. The V segment lost 5 bases and the J segment 2 bases; nucleotides outside the gene matches: 7. The CDR3 covers 15 residues.

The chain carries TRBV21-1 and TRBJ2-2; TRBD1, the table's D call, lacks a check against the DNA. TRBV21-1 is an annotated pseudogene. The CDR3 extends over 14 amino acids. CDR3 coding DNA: TGTGCCAGCTTACAGGGCCGGCGACCCGGGGAGCTGTTTTTT. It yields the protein CASLQGRRPGELFF.

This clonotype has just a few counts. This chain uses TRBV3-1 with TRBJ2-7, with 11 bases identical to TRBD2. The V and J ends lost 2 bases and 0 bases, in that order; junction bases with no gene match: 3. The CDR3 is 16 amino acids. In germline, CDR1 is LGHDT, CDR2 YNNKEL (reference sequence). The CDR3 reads CASSQLTSGSSYEQYF. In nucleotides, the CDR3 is TGTGCCAGCAGCCAACTCACTAGCGGGAGCTCCTACGAGCAGTACTTC.

In DNA, the CDR3 is TGTGCCAGCAGCCCTGCGGGTCCAAATAATTCACCCCTCCACTTT. Protein: CASSPAGPNNSPLHF. The V and J genes are TRBV25-1 and TRBJ1-6; D gene unclear. In germline, CDR1 is MGHDK, CDR2 SYGVNS. V was shortened by 6 bases and J by 5 bases, with 14 bases between the two germline ends. This CDR3 region has 15 residues.

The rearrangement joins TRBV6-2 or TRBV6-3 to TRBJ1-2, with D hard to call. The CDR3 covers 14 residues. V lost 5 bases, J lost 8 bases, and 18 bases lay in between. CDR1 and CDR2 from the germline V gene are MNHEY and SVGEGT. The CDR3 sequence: CASSTPLGPRGYTF. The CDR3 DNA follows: TGTGCCAGCAGTACCCCACTAGGACCTCGCGGCTACACCTTC.

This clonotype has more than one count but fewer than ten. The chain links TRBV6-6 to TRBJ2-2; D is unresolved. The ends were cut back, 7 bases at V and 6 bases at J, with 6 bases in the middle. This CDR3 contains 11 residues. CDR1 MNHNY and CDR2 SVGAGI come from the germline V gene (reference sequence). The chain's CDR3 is CASTPAGELFF. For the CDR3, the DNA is TGTGCCAGCACCCCCGCCGGGGAGCTGTTTTTT.

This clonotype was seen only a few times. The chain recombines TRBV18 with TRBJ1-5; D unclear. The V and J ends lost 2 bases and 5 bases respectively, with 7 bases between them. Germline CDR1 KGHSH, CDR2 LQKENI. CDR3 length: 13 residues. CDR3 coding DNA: TGTGCCAGCTCACCAGAAAGGGATCAGCCCCAGCATTTT. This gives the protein CASSPERDQPQHF.

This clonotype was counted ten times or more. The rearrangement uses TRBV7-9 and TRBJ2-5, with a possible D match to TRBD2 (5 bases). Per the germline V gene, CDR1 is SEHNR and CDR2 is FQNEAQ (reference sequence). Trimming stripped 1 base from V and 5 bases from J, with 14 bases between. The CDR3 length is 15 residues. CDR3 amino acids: CASSLVNGGRETQYF. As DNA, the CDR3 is TGTGCCAGCAGCTTAGTAAATGGAGGAAGGGAGACCCAGTACTTC. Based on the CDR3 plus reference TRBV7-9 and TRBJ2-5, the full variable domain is DTGVSQNPRHKITKRGQNVTFRCDPISEHNRLYWYRQTLGQGPEFLTYFQNEAQLEKSRLLSDRFSAERPKGSFSTLEIQRTEQGDSAMYLCASSLVNGGRETQYFGPGTRLLVL.

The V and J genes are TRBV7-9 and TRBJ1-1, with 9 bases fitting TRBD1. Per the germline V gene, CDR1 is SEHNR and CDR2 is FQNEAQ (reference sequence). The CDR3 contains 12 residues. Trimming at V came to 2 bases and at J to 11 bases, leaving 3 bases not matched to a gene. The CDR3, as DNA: TGTGCCAGCAGCTTAAGGGACAGGGTGGCTTTCTTT. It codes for CASSLRDRVAFF.

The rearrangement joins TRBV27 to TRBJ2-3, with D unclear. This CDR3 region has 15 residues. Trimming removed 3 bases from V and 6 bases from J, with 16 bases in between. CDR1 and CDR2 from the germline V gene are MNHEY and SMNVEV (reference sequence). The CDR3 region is CASSFGAPSSDTQYF. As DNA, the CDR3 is TGTGCCAGCAGTTTTGGTGCTCCCTCTTCGGATACGCAGTATTTT.

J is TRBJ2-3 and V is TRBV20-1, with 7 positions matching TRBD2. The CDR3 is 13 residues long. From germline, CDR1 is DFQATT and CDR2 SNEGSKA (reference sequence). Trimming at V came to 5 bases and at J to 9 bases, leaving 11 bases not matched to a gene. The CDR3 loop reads CSASPSGVETQYF. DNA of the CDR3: TGCAGTGCTTCCCCGAGCGGGGTAGAAACGCAGTATTTT.

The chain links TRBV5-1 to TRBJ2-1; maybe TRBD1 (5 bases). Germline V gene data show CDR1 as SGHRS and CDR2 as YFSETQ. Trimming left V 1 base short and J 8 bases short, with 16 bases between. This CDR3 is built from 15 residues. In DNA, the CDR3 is TGCGCCAGCAGCTTGCAGACAGTCGGTCGTTATGAGCAGTTCTTC. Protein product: CASSLQTVGRYEQFF.

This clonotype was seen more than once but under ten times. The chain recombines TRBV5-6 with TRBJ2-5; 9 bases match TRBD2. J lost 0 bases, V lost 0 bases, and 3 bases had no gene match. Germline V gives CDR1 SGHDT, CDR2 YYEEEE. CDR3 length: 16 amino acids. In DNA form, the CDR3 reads TGTGCCAGCAGCTTGGGACTAGCGGACTACCAAGAGACCCAGTACTTC. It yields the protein CASSLGLADYQETQYF.

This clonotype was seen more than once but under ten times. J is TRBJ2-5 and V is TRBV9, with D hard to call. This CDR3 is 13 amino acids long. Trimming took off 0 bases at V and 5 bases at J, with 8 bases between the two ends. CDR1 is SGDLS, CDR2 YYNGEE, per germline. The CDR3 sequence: CASSVEPRETQYF. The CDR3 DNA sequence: TGTGCCAGCAGCGTAGAGCCGCGGGAGACCCAGTACTTC.

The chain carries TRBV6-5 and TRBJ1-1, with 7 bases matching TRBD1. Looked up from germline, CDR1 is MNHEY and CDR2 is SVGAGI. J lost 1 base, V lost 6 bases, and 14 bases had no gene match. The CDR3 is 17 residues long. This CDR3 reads CASSFRQGPFENTEAFF. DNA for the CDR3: TGTGCCAGCAGCTTCCGACAGGGACCTTTCGAGAACACTGAAGCTTTCTTT.

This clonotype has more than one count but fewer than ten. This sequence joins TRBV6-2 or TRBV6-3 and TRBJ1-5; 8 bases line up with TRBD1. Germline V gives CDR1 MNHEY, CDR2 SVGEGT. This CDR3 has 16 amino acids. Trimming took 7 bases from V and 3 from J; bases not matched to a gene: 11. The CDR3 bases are TGTGCCAGCACCGACCCTCGACAGGGGTCCAATCAGCCCCAGCATTTT. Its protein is CASTDPRQGSNQPQHF.

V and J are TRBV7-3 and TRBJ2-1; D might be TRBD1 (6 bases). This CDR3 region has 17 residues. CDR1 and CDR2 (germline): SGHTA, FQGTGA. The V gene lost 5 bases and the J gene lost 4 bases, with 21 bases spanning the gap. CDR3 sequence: CASSQQSPGHRYNEQFF. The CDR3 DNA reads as TGTGCCAGCAGCCAACAATCCCCGGGACACAGATACAATGAGCAGTTCTTC.

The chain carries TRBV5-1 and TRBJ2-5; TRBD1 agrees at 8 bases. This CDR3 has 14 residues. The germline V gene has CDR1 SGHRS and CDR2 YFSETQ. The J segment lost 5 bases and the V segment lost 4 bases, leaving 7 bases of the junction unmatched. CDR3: CASSDGRGPETQYF. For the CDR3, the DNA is TGCGCCAGCAGCGACGGCAGGGGGCCTGAGACCCAGTACTTC.

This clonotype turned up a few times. As DNA, the CDR3 is TGCGCCAGCAGCCAAGATCACAGAAATCAGCCCCAGCATTTT. Its protein is CASSQDHRNQPQHF. The chain joins TRBV4-1 to TRBJ1-5, with D unresolved. The germline V gene has CDR1 MGHRA and CDR2 YSYEKL. V was pared by 0 bases and J by 4 bases, with 7 bases between. The CDR3 extends over 14 amino acids.

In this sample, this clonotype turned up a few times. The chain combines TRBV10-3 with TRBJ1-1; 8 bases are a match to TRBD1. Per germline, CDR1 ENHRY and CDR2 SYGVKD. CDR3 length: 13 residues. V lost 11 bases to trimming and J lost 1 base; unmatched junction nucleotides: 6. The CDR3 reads CAARQGSNTEAFF. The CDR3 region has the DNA TGTGCCGCAAGACAGGGGTCGAACACTGAAGCTTTCTTT.

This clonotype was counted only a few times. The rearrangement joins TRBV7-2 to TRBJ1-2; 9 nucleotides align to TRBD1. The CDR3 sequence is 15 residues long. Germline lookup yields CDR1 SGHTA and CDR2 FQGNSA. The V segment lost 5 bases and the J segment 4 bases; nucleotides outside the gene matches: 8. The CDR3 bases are TGTGCCAGCAGCCTGGGACAGGGATTCTTCTATGGCTACACCTTC. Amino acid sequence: CASSLGQGFFYGYTF.

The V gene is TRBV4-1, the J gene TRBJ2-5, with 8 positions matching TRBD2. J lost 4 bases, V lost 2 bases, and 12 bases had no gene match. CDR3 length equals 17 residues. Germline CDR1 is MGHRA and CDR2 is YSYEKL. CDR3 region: CASSQNPIRGGLETQYF. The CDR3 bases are TGCGCCAGCAGCCAAAATCCGATCCGGGGGGGCCTAGAGACCCAGTACTTC.